The T cell receptor (beta chain) described here comes from a study of blood T cell repertoires in COVID-19. Study summary: Acute and convalescent COVID-19 samples came from the United States, Italy and Spain. T cells, B-cell-depleted T cells, or PBMCs supplied cDNA or gDNA.

Measured with immunoSEQ multiplex PCR; TCRdb has only the in-frame clones, and not every one. The sample yields around 60,000 clones, 70% to 90% seen once. This CDR3 comprises 14 residues. Germline V gives CDR1 LNHDA, CDR2 SQIVND (reference sequence). The V and J ends lost 6 bases and 1 base respectively, with 9 bases between them. The chain recombines TRBV19 with TRBJ1-4, with D hard to call. The source material was peripheral blood. This receptor was identified in an elderly man with acute or convalescent COVID-19. CDR3 DNA sequence: TGTGCCAGTAGAGAGGGCGGAACTAATGAAAAACTGTTTTTT. Protein sequence: CASREGGTNEKLFF.